The 4 T cell receptor beta chains in this list originate from one sample, sequenced in a study of cytomegalovirus exposure and HLA in healthy donors. The PCR made use of 60 Vbeta and 13 Jbeta primers. Measured with immunoSEQ multiplex PCR; TCRdb has only the in-frame clones, and not every one. This repertoire includes some 62,000 clones. The sequenced sample consisted of PBMCs. The receptor set was obtained from a man aged 25-45 years in good health and CMV-seropositive.

V gene TRBV5-6 combines with J gene TRBJ2-5; 10 bases are shared with TRBD1. Unmatched junction bases numbered 1, after V lost 3 bases and J lost 2 bases. Germline V gene data show CDR1 as SGHDT and CDR2 as YYEEEE. The CDR3 runs to 14 residues. CDR3 residues: CASSWGQGQETQYF. The CDR3 DNA reads as TGTGCCAGCAGCTGGGGACAGGGGCAAGAGACCCAGTACTTC.

V usage is TRBV6-6 and J usage is TRBJ2-3, with 8 bases fitting TRBD2. Germline CDR1 and CDR2: MNHNY and SVGAGI (reference sequence). Trimming took 8 bases from V and 3 from J; bases not matched to a gene: 10. This CDR3 has 15 amino acids. CDR3 coding DNA: TGTGCCAGCGCCCCCGGGCGGGAGGCAACAGATACGCAGTATTTT. Translating gives CASAPGREATDTQYF.

V usage is TRBV5-1 and J usage is TRBJ1-1; the D is unclear. The CDR3 is 14 amino acids. V was clipped by 4 bases and J by 1 base, with 11 bases between them. CDR1 and CDR2 (germline): SGHRS, YFSETQ. The CDR3 reads CASSQAIGNTEAFF. CDR3 DNA: TGCGCCAGCAGCCAGGCAATCGGGAACACTGAAGCTTTCTTT.

The chain has TRBV6-1 and TRBJ1-1; no clear D gene. Trimming stripped 3 bases from V and 3 bases from J, with 8 bases between. Germline CDR1 MNHNS, CDR2 SASEGT. The CDR3 loop spans 13 amino acids. This CDR3 is CASSERGYTEAFF. The CDR3 coding sequence is TGTGCCAGCAGTGAGCGAGGTTACACTGAAGCTTTCTTT.